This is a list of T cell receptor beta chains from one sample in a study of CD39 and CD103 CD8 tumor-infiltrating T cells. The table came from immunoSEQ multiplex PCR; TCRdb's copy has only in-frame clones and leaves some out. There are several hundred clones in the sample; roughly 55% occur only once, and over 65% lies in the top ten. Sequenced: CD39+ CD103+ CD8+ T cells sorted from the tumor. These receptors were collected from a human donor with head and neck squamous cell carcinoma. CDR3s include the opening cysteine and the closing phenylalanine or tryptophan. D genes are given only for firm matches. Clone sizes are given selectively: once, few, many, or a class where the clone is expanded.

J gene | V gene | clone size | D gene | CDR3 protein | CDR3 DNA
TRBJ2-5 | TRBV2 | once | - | CASSESVGQQETQYF | TGTGCCAGCAGTGAATCAGTTGGGCAGCAAGAGACCCAGTACTTC
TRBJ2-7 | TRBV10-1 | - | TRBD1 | CASSVARGYEQYF | TGCGCCAGCAGTGTTGCCAGGGGGTACGAGCAGTACTTC
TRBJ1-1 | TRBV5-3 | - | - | CASMVQGNTEAFF | TGTGCCAGCATGGTTCAGGGGAACACTGAAGCTTTCTTT
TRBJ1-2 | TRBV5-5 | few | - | CASSQGAAGYNYGYTF | TGCGCCAGCAGCCAAGGAGCGGCAGGTTATAACTATGGCTACACCTTC
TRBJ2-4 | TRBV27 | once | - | CASSLLDNRNIQYF | TGTGCCAGCAGTTTACTGGACAACCGAAACATTCAGTACTTC
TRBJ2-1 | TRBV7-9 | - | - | CASSPRQAPYNEQFF | TGTGCCAGCAGCCCCCGACAGGCTCCGTACAATGAGCAGTTCTTC
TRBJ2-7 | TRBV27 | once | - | CASSYDSYEQYF | TGTGCCAGCAGTTATGACAGCTACGAGCAGTACTTC
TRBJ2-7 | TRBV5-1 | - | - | CASSSYSPGLSYEQYF | TGCGCCAGCAGCTCGTACTCCCCAGGACTGTCCTACGAGCAGTACTTC
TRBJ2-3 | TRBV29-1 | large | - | CSVDTPDTQYF | TGCAGCGTTGACACACCAGATACGCAGTATTTT
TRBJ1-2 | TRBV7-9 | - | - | CASSRGSFLYGYTF | TGTGCCAGCAGCCGGGGGTCTTTCCTCTATGGCTACACCTTC
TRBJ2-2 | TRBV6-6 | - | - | CASSYLGGNTGELFF | TGTGCCAGCAGTTATTTGGGGGGGAACACCGGGGAGCTGTTTTTT
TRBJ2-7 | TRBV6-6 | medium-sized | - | CASSYSGQVSYEQYF | TGTGCCAGCAGTTACTCGGGGCAGGTTTCCTACGAGCAGTACTTC
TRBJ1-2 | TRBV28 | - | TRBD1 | CASSLAGGGWDYGYTF | TGTGCCAGCAGTTTAGCAGGGGGCGGATGGGACTATGGCTACACCTTC
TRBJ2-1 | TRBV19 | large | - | CASRPDRSYNEQFF | TGTGCCAGTAGACCGGACCGCTCCTACAATGAGCAGTTCTTC
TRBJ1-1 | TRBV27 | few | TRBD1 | CASSTGGGHTEAFF | TGTGCCAGCAGCACAGGGGGCGGACACACTGAAGCTTTCTTT
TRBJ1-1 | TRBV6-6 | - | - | CASSLQRTYNTEAFF | TGTGCCAGCAGCCTACAAAGGACTTATAACACTGAAGCTTTCTTT
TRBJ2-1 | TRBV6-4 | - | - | CASSVSEKRVEQFF | TGTGCCAGCAGTGTGTCCGAGAAGCGGGTTGAGCAGTTCTTC
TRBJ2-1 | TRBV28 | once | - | CARWRPTYNEQFF | TGTGCCCGATGGAGACCGACCTACAATGAGCAGTTCTTC
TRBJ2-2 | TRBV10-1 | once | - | CASSGTLGTSDTGELFF | TGCGCCAGCAGTGGGACATTAGGGACGTCTGACACCGGGGAGCTGTTTTTT
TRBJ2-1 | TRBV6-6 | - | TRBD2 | CASSWREGPSWDEQFF | TGTGCCAGCAGTTGGCGGGAGGGCCCTTCTTGGGATGAGCAGTTCTTC
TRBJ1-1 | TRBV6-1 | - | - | CASTPWGHLEAFF | TGTGCCAGCACCCCATGGGGACACCTTGAAGCTTTCTTT
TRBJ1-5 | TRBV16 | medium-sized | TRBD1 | CASSQPGQGASQDQPQHF | TGTGCCAGCAGCCAACCCGGGCAGGGGGCTTCACAGGATCAGCCCCAGCATTTT
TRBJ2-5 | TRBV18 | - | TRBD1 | CASSEEIRDRDWQETQYF | TGTGCCAGCTCGGAGGAGATCCGGGACAGGGACTGGCAAGAGACCCAGTACTTC
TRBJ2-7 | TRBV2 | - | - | CASSEALRRYEQYF | TGTGCCAGCAGTGAAGCGCTTCGGAGATACGAGCAGTACTTC
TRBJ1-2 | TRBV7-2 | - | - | CASSSNYGYTF | TGTGCCAGCAGCTCCAACTATGGCTACACCTTC
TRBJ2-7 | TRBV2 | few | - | CASSERAAGFSYEQYF | TGTGCCAGCAGTGAAAGGGCCGCGGGGTTCTCCTACGAGCAGTACTTC
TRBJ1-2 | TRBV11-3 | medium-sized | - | CASSSNYGYTF | TGTGCCAGCAGCTCCAACTATGGCTACACCTTC
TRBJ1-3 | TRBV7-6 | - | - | CASSQFTASGNTIYF | TGTGCCAGCAGCCAATTTACAGCTTCTGGAAACACCATATATTTT